This TCR beta chain was retrieved from a study of early T cells in non-severe SARS-CoV-2 infection. Study in general: RNA in bulk from unsorted whole blood was sequenced, and chains were unpaired. Study-level points and caveats: The study's VDJdb matching favored anti-spike CD8 responses and missed private and CD4 specificities.

This clonotype was recorded a few times. What it binds is not known. Researchers attached unique molecular identifiers to individual cDNA molecules. Each CDR3 protein is one row after TCRdb ran MiXCR on the 5' RACE reads. The repertoire has tens of thousands of distinct CDR3 sequences, over 11% of them found once; the top ten carry 3% to 3.5%. The CDR3 sequence is 17 residues long. The V end was cut by 6 bases, the J end by 5 bases, with 25 bases between. Germline loops: CDR1 WNHNN, CDR2 SYGVQD (reference sequence). This sequence originates from an adult who was a healthcare worker with PCR-confirmed SARS-CoV-2 infection or an uninfected control (not recorded which). V gene TRBV10-1 combines with J gene TRBJ1-1, with D perhaps matching TRBD1 (6 bases). The material sequenced was whole blood. The CDR3 here is CASSYSTGVGRRTEAFF. CDR3 nucleotide sequence: TGCGCCAGCAGCTACTCGACAGGAGTTGGTCGAAGGACTGAAGCTTTCTTT.